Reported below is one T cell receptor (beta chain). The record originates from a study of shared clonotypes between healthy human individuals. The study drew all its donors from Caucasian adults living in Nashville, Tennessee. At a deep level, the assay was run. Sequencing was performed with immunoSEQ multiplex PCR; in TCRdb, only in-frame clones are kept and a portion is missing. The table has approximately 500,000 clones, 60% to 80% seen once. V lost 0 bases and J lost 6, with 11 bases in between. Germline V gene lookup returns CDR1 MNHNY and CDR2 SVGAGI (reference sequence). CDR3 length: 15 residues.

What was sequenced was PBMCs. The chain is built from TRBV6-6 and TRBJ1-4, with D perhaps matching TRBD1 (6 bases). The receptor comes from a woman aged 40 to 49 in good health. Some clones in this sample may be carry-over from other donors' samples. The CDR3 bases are TGTGCCAGCAGTTACTCCGGGGGGCATGATGAAAAACTGTTTTTT. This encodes CASSYSGGHDEKLFF.